This T cell receptor (beta chain) was found in a study of early T cells in non-severe SARS-CoV-2 infection. This clonotype was counted only a few times. From the 5' RACE reads, TCRdb called clonotypes with MiXCR, one entry per CDR3 protein. Here the sample spans approximately 75,000 distinct CDR3 sequences, more than 12% being singletons. Germline V lookup: CDR1 SEHNR, CDR2 FQNEAQ (reference sequence). The V and J ends lost 1 base and 7 bases respectively, with 10 bases between them. This CDR3 region has 13 residues. This clonotype originated in an adult who was a healthcare worker with PCR-confirmed SARS-CoV-2 infection or an uninfected control (not recorded which). The rearrangement links TRBV7-9 to TRBJ1-2; no definite D call. Sequenced material: whole blood, taken at baseline. The CDR3, as DNA: TGTGCCAGCAGCTTAGGAGTCGGTAGTGGCTACACCTTC. Its protein is CASSLGVGSGYTF.